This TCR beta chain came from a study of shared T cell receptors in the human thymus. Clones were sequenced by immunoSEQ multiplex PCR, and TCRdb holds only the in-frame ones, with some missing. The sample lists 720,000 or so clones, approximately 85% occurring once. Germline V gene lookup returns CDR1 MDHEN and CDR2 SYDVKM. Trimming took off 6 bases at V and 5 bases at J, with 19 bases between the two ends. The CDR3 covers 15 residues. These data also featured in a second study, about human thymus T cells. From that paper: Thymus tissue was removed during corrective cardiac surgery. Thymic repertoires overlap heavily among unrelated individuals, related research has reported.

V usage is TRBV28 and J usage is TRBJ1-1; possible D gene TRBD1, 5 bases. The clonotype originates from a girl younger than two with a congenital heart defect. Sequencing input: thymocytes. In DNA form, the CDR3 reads TGTGCCAGCAGAAGGAGACAGATCATTTGGACTGAAGCTTTCTTT. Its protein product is CASRRRQIIWTEAFF.